This T cell receptor beta chain was captured by sequencing in a study of blood T cell repertoires in COVID-19. Across the study: Sites across the United States, Italy and Spain contributed samples from acute and convalescent COVID-19. From T cells, B-cell-depleted T cells, or PBMCs came the material, which was cDNA or gDNA.

The CDR3 runs to 15 residues. Germline assignment: CDR1 SSHAT and CDR2 FNYEAQ (reference sequence). This table comes from immunoSEQ multiplex PCR, and its TCRdb copy is limited to in-frame clones, with some not included. The sample has 70,000 to 95,000 clones, around 80% seen once; the top ten hold 20% to 25%. This clone has more than one count but fewer than ten. A junction boundary mismatches the germline segment, possibly from a read error. J is TRBJ2-7 and V is TRBV7-7, with D possibly being TRBD2 (6 bases). The sample comprised peripheral blood. The receptor was derived from a human donor in a cohort sampled during active COVID-19. The CDR3 coding sequence is TGTGCTAGCAGCTTAGCGCCCGGGGGCTCCTACGAGCAGTACTTC. This sequence encodes CASSLAPGGSYEQYF.